One and the same sample provided the 8 T cell receptor beta chains below, sequenced in a study of T cell repertoires in cytomegalovirus infection. TCRdb re-called the reads with MiXCR, one entry per CDR3 protein. The repertoire holds 360,000 or so distinct CDR3 sequences, with roughly 34% as singletons. The antigens these receptors bind are not known. Sequenced material: cultured PBMCs, taken from culture after CMV antigen stimulation. All receptors come from a human donor in good health (CMV status not recorded). Some clones in this sample may be carry-over from other donors' samples.

The chain carries TRBV5-4 and TRBJ2-1, with D unclear. Germline V lookup: CDR1 SGHNT, CDR2 YYREEE (reference sequence). Trimming removed 4 bases at V and 6 bases at J, with 17 bases between. CDR3 size: 15 residues. DNA of the CDR3: TGTGCCAGCAGCCCCGTCTTCCAGCCCCGCAATGAGCAGTTCTTC. Translated: CASSPVFQPRNEQFF.

This clonotype was counted many times. The chain is built from TRBV7-9 and TRBJ2-3; 9 positions match TRBD2. This CDR3 contains 14 residues. The V and J ends lost 5 bases and 3 bases, in that order; junction bases with no gene match: 3. Germline-derived CDR1 and CDR2 are SEHNR and FQNEAQ (reference sequence). CDR3 residues: CASSQSGRTDTQYF. CDR3 bases: TGTGCCAGCAGCCAAAGCGGGAGGACAGATACGCAGTATTTT.

The chain employs TRBV5-4 and TRBJ1-2, with a possible D match to TRBD1 (6 bases). The CDR3 length is 14 residues. V lost 7 bases, J lost 6 bases, and 19 bases lay in between. The germline V gene encodes CDR1 SGHNT and CDR2 YYREEE (reference sequence). The CDR3 sequence: CASRSAGGVHGYTF. The CDR3 DNA reads as TGTGCCAGCCGAAGTGCGGGGGGCGTCCATGGCTACACCTTC. The full variable domain, its missing parts supplied by reference TRBV5-4 and TRBJ1-2, is ETGVTQSPTHLIKTRGQQVTLRCSSQSGHNTVSWYQQALGQGPQFIFQYYREEENGRGNFPPRFSGLQFPNYSSELNVNALELDDSALYLCASRSAGGVHGYTFGSGTRLTVV.

This clonotype was seen more than once but under ten times. The V gene is TRBV20-1, the J gene TRBJ2-2; D not certain. Between the trimmed V and J ends, which lost 2 bases and 8 bases, there was a span of 21 bases. The CDR3 is made up of 16 amino acids. Germline loops: CDR1 DFQATT, CDR2 SNEGSKA (reference sequence). The CDR3 here is CSARRILDARWGELFF. In DNA, the CDR3 is TGCAGTGCTAGACGCATCTTGGACGCCCGATGGGGGGAGCTGTTTTTT.

DNA of the CDR3: TGTGCCACCTCTAGCGGGAGGGCCCCCGGGGAGCTGTTTTTT. This encodes CATSSGRAPGELFF. The chain recombines TRBV6-5 with TRBJ2-2, with TRBD2 matching over 12 bases. The germline CDR1 and CDR2 sequences are MNHEY and SVGAGI. V dropped 10 bases and J dropped 6; count of bases not matched to a gene: 6. There are 14 residues in the CDR3.

V is TRBV12-3 or TRBV12-4 and J is TRBJ1-2, with D hard to call. This CDR3 comprises 12 residues. V was shortened by 2 bases and J by 8 bases, with 9 bases between the two germline ends. The CDR3 sequence: CASSLTRDGYTF. The CDR3 nucleotides are TGTGCCAGCAGTTTAACTCGCGACGGCTACACCTTC.

This clonotype occurred a few times. The chain links TRBV7-6 to TRBJ2-6; the D is unclear. The germline gives CDR1 SGHVS, CDR2 FNYEAQ. The CDR3 has 16 residues. V lost 6 bases to trimming and J lost 0 bases, with 12 bases between them. CDR3 DNA sequence: TGTGCCAGCAGGGGTTTACAGTCCTCTGGGGCCAACGTCCTGACTTTC. The encoded protein is CASRGLQSSGANVLTF.

This clonotype was observed a handful of times. The chain recombines TRBV7-2 with TRBJ2-1; no definite D call. The CDR3 is 13 amino acids. Looked up from germline, CDR1 is SGHTA and CDR2 is FQGNSA. The V gene lost 2 bases and the J gene lost 7 bases, with 9 bases spanning the gap. The CDR3, as DNA: TGTGCCAGCAGCTTACTTGGGCCGAATGAGCAGTTCTTC. It codes for CASSLLGPNEQFF.